The T cell receptor beta chain described here comes from a study of blood T cell repertoires in COVID-19. In the study overall: COVID-19 samples from acute and convalescent phases originated in the United States, Italy and Spain.

The authors' processing: Amplification with reference gene primers provided the estimates of nucleated cell counts. Assay used: immunoSEQ multiplex PCR; TCRdb lists only in-frame clones, some missing. V, J and clone size are those of that table, while D and trimming were read from the DNA. Of about 250,000 clones in the sample, more than 70% were seen once. Seattle enrolled patients during active infection and tracked them longitudinally. The CDR3 has 16 residues. The V gene end was trimmed by 0 bases and the J gene end by 2 bases; junction bases not matched to a gene: 7. Germline CDR1 is SGDLS and CDR2 is YYNGEE.

The sequenced sample consisted of peripheral blood. The genes are TRBV9 and TRBJ2-7; 8 bases line up with TRBD1. The origin of this receptor is a woman aged 30 to 39 with COVID-19, enrolled during active disease. The CDR3 loop is CASSVGWGTGTYEQYF. In DNA form, the CDR3 reads TGTGCCAGCAGCGTAGGCTGGGGGACAGGCACCTACGAGCAGTACTTC.